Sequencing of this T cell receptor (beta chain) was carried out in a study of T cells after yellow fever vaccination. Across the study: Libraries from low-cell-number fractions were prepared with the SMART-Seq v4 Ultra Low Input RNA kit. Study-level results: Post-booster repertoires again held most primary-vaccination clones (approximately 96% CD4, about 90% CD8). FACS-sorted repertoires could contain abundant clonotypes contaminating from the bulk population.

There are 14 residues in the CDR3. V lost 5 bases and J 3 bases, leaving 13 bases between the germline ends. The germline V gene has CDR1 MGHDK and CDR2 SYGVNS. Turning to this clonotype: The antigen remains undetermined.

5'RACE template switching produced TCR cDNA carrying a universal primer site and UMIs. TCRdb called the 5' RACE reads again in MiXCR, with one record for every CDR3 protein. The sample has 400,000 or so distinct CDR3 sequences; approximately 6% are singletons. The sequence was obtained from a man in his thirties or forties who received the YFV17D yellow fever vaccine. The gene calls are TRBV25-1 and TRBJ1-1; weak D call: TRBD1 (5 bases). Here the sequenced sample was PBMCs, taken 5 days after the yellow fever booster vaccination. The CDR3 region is CASSRSGLYTEAFF. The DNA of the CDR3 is TGTGCCAGCAGTCGATCAGGGTTGTACACTGAAGCTTTCTTT.